The T cell receptor (beta chain) described here comes from a study of blood T cells in healthy people across ages. At least 6 million PBMCs were isolated per sample. Primers used in a second PCR of roughly 7 to 12 cycles were a sample-barcoded 5' primer and a J-beta primer mix. One entry per CDR3 protein, called by TCRdb with MiXCR from the 5' RACE reads. In the table there are under 1,000,000 distinct CDR3 sequences, 35% to 40% of which are singletons. Trimming took 0 bases from V and 5 from J, leaving 13 bases between them. Germline loops: CDR1 LGHNA, CDR2 YNFKEQ. CDR3 length equals 16 residues. The TCR sequence derives from a man aged 18 to 30 in good health. This chain uses TRBV4-2 with TRBJ2-2; D gene ambiguous. The source material was blood. The CDR3 loop is CASSQDPARRTGELFF. For the CDR3, the DNA is TGTGCCAGCAGCCAAGATCCGGCTAGGCGAACCGGGGAGCTGTTTTTT.